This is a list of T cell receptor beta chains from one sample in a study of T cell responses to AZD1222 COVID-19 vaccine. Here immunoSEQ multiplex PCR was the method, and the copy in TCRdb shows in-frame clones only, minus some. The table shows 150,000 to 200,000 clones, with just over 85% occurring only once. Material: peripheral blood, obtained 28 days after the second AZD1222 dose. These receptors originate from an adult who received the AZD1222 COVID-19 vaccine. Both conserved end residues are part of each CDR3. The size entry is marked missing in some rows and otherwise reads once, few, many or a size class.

CAWRGRGRGDEKLFF | TRBV30 | . | TRBJ1-4 | 15
CASSVVPGQGVDTQYF | TRBV9 | . | TRBJ2-3 | 16
CASSLVGAYTGELFF | TRBV7-2 | . | TRBJ2-2 | 15
CASRRTKIGGNTIYF | TRBV6-5 | few | TRBJ1-3 | 15
CASSQDIRLAGGPDTQYF | TRBV4-1 | . | TRBJ2-3 | 18
CATSGGGGSNQPQHF | TRBV24-1 | . | TRBJ1-5 | 15
CASSLGQATDTQYF | TRBV7-9 | . | TRBJ2-3 | 14
CASSGTGTDNSPLHF | TRBV7-9 | . | TRBJ1-6 | 15
CASSHLAGGGKDTQYF | TRBV3-1/TRBV3-2 | . | TRBJ2-3 | 16
CASSLARSAGELFF | TRBV4-3 | once | TRBJ2-2 | 14
CASSYQGNSGNTIYF | TRBV6-6 | once | TRBJ1-3 | 15
CASSQSGVFHQDRPEQYF | TRBV14 | . | TRBJ2-3 | 18
CATSRASNTEAFF | TRBV15 | . | TRBJ1-1 | 13
CASTGLSSYEQYF | TRBV6-5 | once | TRBJ2-7 | 13
CASSMGTDGGEQYF | TRBV19 | . | TRBJ2-7 | 14
CASSSRGGVYNEQFF | TRBV9 | . | TRBJ2-1 | 15
CASSPTDRETQYF | TRBV7-9 | . | TRBJ2-5 | 13
CASSTSGLSTNEKLFF | TRBV9 | . | TRBJ1-4 | 16
CSVEDLTEKLFF | TRBV29-1 | . | TRBJ1-4 | 12
CASSPEQGSQPQHF | TRBV18 | . | TRBJ1-5 | 14
CASSLVAGNQPQHF | TRBV7-9 | . | TRBJ1-5 | 14
CASSVTTGPDNSPLHF | TRBV9 | . | TRBJ1-6 | 16
CASSLTGGMADTQYF | TRBV11-2 | . | TRBJ2-3 | 15
CASSLVGSDTGELFF | TRBV5-1 | . | TRBJ2-2 | 15
CASSPPGTEILHF | TRBV28 | . | TRBJ1-6 | 13
CSVEDLGGEKLFF | TRBV29-1 | . | TRBJ1-4 | 13
CASRPGPPTYEQYF | TRBV19 | . | TRBJ2-7 | 14
CASSLGWGGNTEAFF | TRBV5-1 | . | TRBJ1-1 | 15
CASSPIRRGSSYNSPLHF | TRBV6-6 | few | TRBJ1-6 | 18
CAPRRRGKYF | TRBV24-1 | once | TRBJ2-7 | 10
CASSQVRGQLPGNSPLHF | TRBV3-1/TRBV3-2 | . | TRBJ1-6 | 18
CASSVGFRASSYNEQFF | TRBV9 | . | TRBJ2-1 | 17
CATSRVPEKNYGYTF | TRBV15 | . | TRBJ1-2 | 15
CASSSPQETQYF | TRBV5-4 | . | TRBJ2-5 | 12
CASSFDRGSQETQYF | TRBV5-1 | . | TRBJ2-5 | 15
CATTKGGPGNEQFF | TRBV5-1 | . | TRBJ2-1 | 14
CASAPGTSGANEQFF | TRBV27 | . | TRBJ2-1 | 15
CASREVWVTDTQYF | TRBV6-5 | . | TRBJ2-3 | 14
CATSSPLQGKINGYTF | TRBV15 | once | TRBJ1-2 | 16
CASSRGGGEYYNEQFF | TRBV9 | . | TRBJ2-1 | 16
CAWSPRSGLTGNTIYF | TRBV30 | few | TRBJ1-3 | 16
CASSKLYRETGYYGYTF | TRBV21-1 | . | TRBJ1-2 | 17
CASSLPRGLYGYTF | TRBV5-8 | . | TRBJ1-2 | 14
CSFRPGGDNYGYTF | TRBV29-1 | . | TRBJ1-2 | 14
CASTRVLTGETGELFF | TRBV5-5 | . | TRBJ2-2 | 16
CASSQTDMVVNTEAFF | TRBV3-1/TRBV3-2 | . | TRBJ1-1 | 16